These 4 T cell receptor beta chains originate from one sample sequenced in a study of blood T cell repertoires in COVID-19. Clones were sequenced by immunoSEQ multiplex PCR, and TCRdb holds only the in-frame ones, with some missing. The repertoire holds about 110,000 clones, with 84% as singletons. Sequenced sample: peripheral blood. These receptors were collected from a woman aged 60-75 years with acute or convalescent COVID-19.

The J gene is TRBJ1-1, the V gene TRBV10-2, with a tentative D call TRBD1 (5 bases). The V end was cut by 7 bases, the J end by 4 bases, with 7 bases between. The CDR3 is made up of 11 amino acids. Germline V lookup: CDR1 WSHSY, CDR2 SAAADI. The CDR3 reads CASNTGTEAFF. The CDR3 DNA reads TGCGCCAGCAACACAGGCACTGAAGCTTTCTTT.

This clone was picked up a small number of times. The CDR3 nucleotides are TGTGCCAGCAGTTACGTGGACAGGATGGATGGCTACACCTTC. It encodes CASSYVDRMDGYTF. V gene TRBV6-5 combines with J gene TRBJ1-2, with TRBD1 matching over 7 bases. This CDR3 region has 14 residues. The germline gives CDR1 MNHEY, CDR2 SVGAGI. Losses at the gene ends were 2 bases for V and 6 bases for J; bases not matched to a gene: 6.

CDR3 nucleotide sequence: TGTGCCAGCAGTAGACAGGGGGGGTCTTTCTTT. Amino acids: CASSRQGGSFF. V and J are TRBV6-1 and TRBJ1-1, with TRBD1 identical over 9 bases. Germline V gene sequence: CDR1 MNHNS, CDR2 SASEGT. V lost 5 bases to trimming and J lost 12 bases; unmatched junction nucleotides: 4. CDR3 length equals 11 residues.

On this clone: Other DNA sequences of this sample code for an identical CDR3. The chain employs TRBV6-5 and TRBJ2-1; 11 positions agree with TRBD2. Germline CDR1 and CDR2: MNHEY and SVGAGI. This CDR3 has 16 residues. J gave up 6 bases and V 0 bases, and 4 bases lay outside the gene matches. The CDR3 loop is CASSYSRLAGGNEQFF. The CDR3 DNA sequence: TGTGCCAGCAGTTACTCGAGGCTAGCGGGGGGCAATGAGCAGTTCTTC.